The 5 T cell receptor beta chains in this list originate from one sample, sequenced in a study of T cells in Graves' hyperthyroidism and ophthalmopathy. The CDR3 regions of TCR beta were amplified from RNA transcripts. HTBI primers were used for first-round RT-PCR of the TCR CDR3. TCRdb reprocessed the multiplex PCR reads via MiXCR and lists one record per CDR3 protein. The sample consists of about 480,000 distinct CDR3 sequences, around 15% of them appearing once. Sequenced: blood. The source is a woman under 30 with Graves' hyperthyroidism.

This clonotype was counted at least ten times. V and J are TRBV20-1 and TRBJ2-5; 11 positions match TRBD2. Germline loops: CDR1 DFQATT, CDR2 SNEGSKA (reference sequence). With V trimmed by 7 bases and J by 5 bases, 9 bases remained unmatched. This CDR3 spans 14 amino acids. CDR3 nucleotides: TGCAGTGGCCAACTAGCGGGAGCAGGCGAGACCCAGTACTTC. This codes for CSGQLAGAGETQYF.

The chain combines TRBV9 with TRBJ2-1; the D call may be TRBD1 or TRBD2 (5 bases each). The germline V gene has CDR1 SGDLS and CDR2 YYNGEE. The CDR3 extends over 16 amino acids. The V gene lost 3 bases and the J gene lost 5 bases, with 18 bases spanning the gap. The CDR3 DNA follows: TGTGCCAGCAGCGCAGACGGGGCTAGTAGGCACAATGAGCAGTTCTTC. It yields the protein CASSADGASRHNEQFF.

This clonotype showed up many times. The V gene is TRBV27, the J gene TRBJ1-2, with D possibly TRBD1 on 6 matching bases. This CDR3 region has 13 residues. V shed 8 bases and J shed 8 bases, with 18 bases lying between them. Per the germline V gene, CDR1 is MNHEY and CDR2 is SMNVEV (reference sequence). The CDR3 is CASGQRAGLGYTF. CDR3 bases: TGTGCCAGCGGACAGAGGGCAGGGCTCGGCTACACCTTC.

Ten or more counts support this clonotype. The chain links TRBV19 to TRBJ1-4; D gene uncertain. Germline V gene data show CDR1 as LNHDA and CDR2 as SQIVND (reference sequence). V was cut by 6 bases and J by 6 bases, with 17 bases left in between. The CDR3 covers 15 residues. The CDR3 DNA reads TGTGCCAGTAGCGTAACGTCCATTGCGGATGAAAAACTGTTTTTT. Translation: CASSVTSIADEKLFF.

This clonotype came up many times. The rearrangement joins TRBV24-1 to TRBJ1-6; D uncertain. The V gene lost 3 bases and the J gene lost 6 bases, with 11 bases spanning the gap. This CDR3 region has 15 residues. In germline, CDR1 is KGHDR, CDR2 SFDVKD. The CDR3 loop is CATSDAKRSNSPLHF. DNA for the CDR3: TGTGCCACCAGTGATGCGAAGAGGAGTAATTCACCCCTCCACTTT.